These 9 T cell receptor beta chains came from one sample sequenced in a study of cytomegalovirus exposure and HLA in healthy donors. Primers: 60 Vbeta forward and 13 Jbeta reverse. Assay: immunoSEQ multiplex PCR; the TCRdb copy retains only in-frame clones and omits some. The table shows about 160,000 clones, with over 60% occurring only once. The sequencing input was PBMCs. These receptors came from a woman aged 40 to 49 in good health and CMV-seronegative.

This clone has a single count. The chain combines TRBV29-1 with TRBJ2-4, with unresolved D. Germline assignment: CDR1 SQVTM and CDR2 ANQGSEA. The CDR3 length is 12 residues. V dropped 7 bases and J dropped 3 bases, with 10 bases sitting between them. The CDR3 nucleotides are TGCAGCGCGCGGAGTAGCAAAAACATTCAGTACTTC. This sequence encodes CSARSSKNIQYF.

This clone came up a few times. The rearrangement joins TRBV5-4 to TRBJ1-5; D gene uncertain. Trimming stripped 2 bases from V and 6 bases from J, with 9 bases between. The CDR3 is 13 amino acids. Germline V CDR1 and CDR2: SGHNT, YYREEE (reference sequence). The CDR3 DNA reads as TGTGCCAGCAGCTTTAACCCGGGTCAGCCCCAGCATTTT. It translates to CASSFNPGQPQHF.

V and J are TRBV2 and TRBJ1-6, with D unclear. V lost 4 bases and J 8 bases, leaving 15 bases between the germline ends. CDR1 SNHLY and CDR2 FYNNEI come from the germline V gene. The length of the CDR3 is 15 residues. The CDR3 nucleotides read TGTGCCAGCAGTGGCTCAACCCACGGGGATTCACCCCTCCACTTT. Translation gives CASSGSTHGDSPLHF.

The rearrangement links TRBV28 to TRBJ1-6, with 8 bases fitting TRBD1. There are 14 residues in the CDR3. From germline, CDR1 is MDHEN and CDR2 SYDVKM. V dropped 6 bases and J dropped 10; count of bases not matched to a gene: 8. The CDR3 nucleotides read TGTGCCAGCAGACCGAGGACAGGGTGGTCACCCCTCCACTTT. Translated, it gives CASRPRTGWSPLHF.

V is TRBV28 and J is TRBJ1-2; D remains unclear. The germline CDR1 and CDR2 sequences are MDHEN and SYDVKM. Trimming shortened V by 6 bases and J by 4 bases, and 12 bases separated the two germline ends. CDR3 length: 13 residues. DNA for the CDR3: TGTGCCAGCAGCACCGGAGGGTCCTATGGCTACACCTTC. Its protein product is CASSTGGSYGYTF.

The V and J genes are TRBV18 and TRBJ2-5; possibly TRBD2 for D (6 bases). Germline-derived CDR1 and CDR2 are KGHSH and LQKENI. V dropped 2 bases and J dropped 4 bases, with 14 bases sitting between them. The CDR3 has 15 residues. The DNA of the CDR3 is TGTGCCAGCTCACCAGGGCAGGGAGGAGGAGAGACCCAGTACTTC. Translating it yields CASSPGQGGGETQYF.

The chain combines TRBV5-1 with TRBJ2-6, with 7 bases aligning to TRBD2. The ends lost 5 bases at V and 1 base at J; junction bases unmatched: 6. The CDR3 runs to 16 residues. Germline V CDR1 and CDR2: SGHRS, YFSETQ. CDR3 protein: CASRSGVLSGANVLTF. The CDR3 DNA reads TGCGCCAGCAGGAGCGGGGTCCTTTCTGGGGCCAACGTCCTGACTTTC.

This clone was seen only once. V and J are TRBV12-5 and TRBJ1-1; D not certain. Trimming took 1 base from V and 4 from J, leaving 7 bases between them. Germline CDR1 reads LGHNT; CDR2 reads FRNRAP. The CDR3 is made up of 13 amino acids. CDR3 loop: CASGLEEGTEAFF. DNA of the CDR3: TGTGCTAGTGGTTTGGAGGAGGGCACTGAAGCTTTCTTT.

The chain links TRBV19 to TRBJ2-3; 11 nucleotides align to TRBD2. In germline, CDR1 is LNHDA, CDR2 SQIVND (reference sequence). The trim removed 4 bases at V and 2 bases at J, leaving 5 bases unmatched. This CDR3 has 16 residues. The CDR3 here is CASSKIAGGSTDTQYF. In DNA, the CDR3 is TGTGCCAGTAGTAAAATAGCGGGGGGGTCCACAGATACGCAGTATTTT.